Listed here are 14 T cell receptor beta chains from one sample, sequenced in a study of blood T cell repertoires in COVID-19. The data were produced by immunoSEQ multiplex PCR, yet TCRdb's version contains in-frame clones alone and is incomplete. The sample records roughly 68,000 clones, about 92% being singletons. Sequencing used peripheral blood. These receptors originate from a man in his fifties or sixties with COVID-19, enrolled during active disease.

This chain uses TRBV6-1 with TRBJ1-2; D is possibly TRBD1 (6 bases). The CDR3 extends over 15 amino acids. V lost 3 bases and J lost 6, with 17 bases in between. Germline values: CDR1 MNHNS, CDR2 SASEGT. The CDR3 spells CASSDVSEGVNGYTF. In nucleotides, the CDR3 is TGTGCCAGCAGTGACGTTAGTGAGGGGGTCAATGGCTACACCTTC.

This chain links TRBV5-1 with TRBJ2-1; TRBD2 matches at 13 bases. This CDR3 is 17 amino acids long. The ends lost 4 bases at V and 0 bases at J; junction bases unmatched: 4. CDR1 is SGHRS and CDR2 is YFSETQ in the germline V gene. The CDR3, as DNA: TGCGCCAGCAGCCGGACTAGCGGGAGATTCTCCTACAATGAGCAGTTCTTC. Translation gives CASSRTSGRFSYNEQFF.

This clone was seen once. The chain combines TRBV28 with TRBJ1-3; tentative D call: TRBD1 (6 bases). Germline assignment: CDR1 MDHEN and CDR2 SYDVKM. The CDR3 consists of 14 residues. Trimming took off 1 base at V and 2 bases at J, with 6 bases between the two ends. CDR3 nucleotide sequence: TGTGCCAGCAGTTTATACAGGGCTGGAAACACCATATATTTT. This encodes CASSLYRAGNTIYF.

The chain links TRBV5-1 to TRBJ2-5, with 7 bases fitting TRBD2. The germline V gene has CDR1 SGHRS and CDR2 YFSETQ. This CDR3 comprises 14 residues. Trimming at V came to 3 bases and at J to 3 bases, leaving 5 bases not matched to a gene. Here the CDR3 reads CASSSTSSEETQYF. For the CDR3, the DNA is TGCGCCAGCAGCTCGACTAGCTCGGAAGAGACCCAGTACTTC.

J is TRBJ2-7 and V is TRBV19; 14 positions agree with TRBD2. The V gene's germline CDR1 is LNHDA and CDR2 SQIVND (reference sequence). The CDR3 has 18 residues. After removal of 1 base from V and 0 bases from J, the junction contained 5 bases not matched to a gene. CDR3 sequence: CASSIGGLAGEFSYEQYF. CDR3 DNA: TGTGCCAGTAGTATAGGGGGACTAGCGGGAGAGTTCTCCTACGAGCAGTACTTC.

CDR3 nucleotides: TGTGCCACCAGTGATTCCCGACAGGGAGGAGCCGGGGAGCTGTTTTTT. Translation gives CATSDSRQGGAGELFF. The chain carries TRBV24-1 and TRBJ2-2, with D possibly matching TRBD1 (7 bases). CDR3 size: 16 residues. V gave up 2 bases and J gave up 6 bases, with 15 bases separating them. Germline V gene sequence: CDR1 KGHDR, CDR2 SFDVKD.

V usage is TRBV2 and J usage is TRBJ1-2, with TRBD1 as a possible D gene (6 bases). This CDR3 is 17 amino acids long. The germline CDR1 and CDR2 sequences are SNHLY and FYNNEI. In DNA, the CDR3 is TGTGCAGCAGGGGCATCATCCGTACGGGACATTCGACTTGGCTACACCTTC. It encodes CAAGASSVRDIRLGYTF.

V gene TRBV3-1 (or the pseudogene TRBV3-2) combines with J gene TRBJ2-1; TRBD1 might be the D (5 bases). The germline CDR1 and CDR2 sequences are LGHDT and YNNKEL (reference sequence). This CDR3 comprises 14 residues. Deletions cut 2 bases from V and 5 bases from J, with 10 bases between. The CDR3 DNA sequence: TGTGCCAGCAGCCAACTCGACAGAAACAATGAGCAGTTCTTC. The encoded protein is CASSQLDRNNEQFF.

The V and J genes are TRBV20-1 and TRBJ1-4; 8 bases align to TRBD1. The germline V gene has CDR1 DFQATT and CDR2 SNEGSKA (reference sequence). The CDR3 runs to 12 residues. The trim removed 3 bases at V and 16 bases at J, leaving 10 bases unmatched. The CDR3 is CSASTGGDRGFF. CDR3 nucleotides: TGCAGTGCTAGTACCGGGGGCGACAGGGGGTTTTTT.

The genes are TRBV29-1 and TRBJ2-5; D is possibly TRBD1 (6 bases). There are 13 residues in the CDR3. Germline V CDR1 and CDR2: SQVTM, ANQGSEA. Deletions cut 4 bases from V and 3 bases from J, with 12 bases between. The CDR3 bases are TGCAGCGTTGCTTCAGGGGCCAAAGAGACCCAGTACTTC. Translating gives CSVASGAKETQYF. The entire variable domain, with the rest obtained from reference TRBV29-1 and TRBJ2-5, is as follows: SAVISQKPSRDICQRGTSLTIQCQVDSQVTMMFWYRQQPGQSLTLIATANQGSEATYESGFVIDKFPISRPNLTFSTLTVSNMSPEDSSIYLCSVASGAKETQYFGPGTRLLVL.

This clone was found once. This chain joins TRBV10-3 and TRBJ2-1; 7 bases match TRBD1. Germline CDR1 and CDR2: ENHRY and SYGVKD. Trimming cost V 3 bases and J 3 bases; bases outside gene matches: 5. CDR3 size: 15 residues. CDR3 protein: CAISDPGQIYNEQFF. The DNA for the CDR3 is TGTGCCATCAGTGACCCGGGACAGATCTACAATGAGCAGTTCTTC.

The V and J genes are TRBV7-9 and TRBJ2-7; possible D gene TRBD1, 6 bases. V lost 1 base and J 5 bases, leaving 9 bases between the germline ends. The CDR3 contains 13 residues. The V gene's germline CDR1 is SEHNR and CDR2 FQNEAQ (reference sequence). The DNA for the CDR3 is TGTGCCAGCAGCTTAGTTTACAGGGACGAGCAGTACTTC. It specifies CASSLVYRDEQYF.

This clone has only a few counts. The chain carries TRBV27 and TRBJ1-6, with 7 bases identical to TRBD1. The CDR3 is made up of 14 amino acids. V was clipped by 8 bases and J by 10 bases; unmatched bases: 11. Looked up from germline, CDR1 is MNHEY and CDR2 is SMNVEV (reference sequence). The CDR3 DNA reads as TGTGCCAGCTCATCGACAGGGTTTGGGTCACCCCTCCACTTT. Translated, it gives CASSSTGFGSPLHF.

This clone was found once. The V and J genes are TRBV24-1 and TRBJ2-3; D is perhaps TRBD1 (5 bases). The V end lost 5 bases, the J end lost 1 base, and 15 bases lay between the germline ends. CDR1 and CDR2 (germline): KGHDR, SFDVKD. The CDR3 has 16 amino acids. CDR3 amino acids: CATSVVDIHGTDTQYF. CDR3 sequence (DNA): TGTGCCACCAGTGTCGTGGACATCCACGGCACAGATACGCAGTATTTT.